Listed below are T cell receptor beta chains from one sample, sequenced in a study of early T cells in non-severe SARS-CoV-2 infection. In TCRdb, the 5' RACE reads were re-called with MiXCR into one record per CDR3 protein. The profile shows 55,000 to 65,000 distinct CDR3 sequences, about 11% of them singletons. The sequenced sample consisted of whole blood. All receptors derive from an adult who was a healthcare worker with PCR-confirmed SARS-CoV-2 infection or an uninfected control (not recorded which). Each CDR3 is given without its conserved first and last residue.

TRBV7-9	TRBJ2-3	ASSFVGADTQY
TRBV11-3	TRBJ2-2	ASSLDLGSNTGELF
TRBV11-2	TRBJ2-7	ASSFTSRHEQY
TRBV7-2	TRBJ2-1	ASSIGTSWYNEQF
TRBV11-2	TRBJ2-3	ASSFHGTTDTQY
TRBV19	TRBJ2-7	ASRPTGKESYEQY
TRBV3-1	TRBJ1-2	ASSPTTYGYT
TRBV18	TRBJ1-2	ASSPSTSTYGYT
TRBV20-1	TRBJ2-4	SASLVPSGSLAKNIQY
TRBV29-1	TRBJ1-2	SVGGFRGYT
TRBV30	TRBJ2-7	AWSLIGSYEQY
TRBV4-1	TRBJ2-1	ASSQVDLISYNEQF
TRBV9	TRBJ2-7	ASSVAGTGDYEQY
TRBV6-4	TRBJ2-2	ASSELGNTGELF
TRBV11-2	TRBJ2-2	ASSPSVRRGGELF
TRBV12-3/TRBV12-4	TRBJ2-1	ASSPSRAVEQF
TRBV10-3	TRBJ1-6	AISGTGRNSPLH
TRBV2	TRBJ2-3	ASSVQGTNTQY
TRBV20-1	TRBJ1-5	SAPSDRADGPQH
TRBV29-1	TRBJ2-7	SVEGGSGEQY
TRBV14	TRBJ2-2	ASSQPLAVNTGELF
TRBV6-5	TRBJ2-2	ASSETANTGELF
TRBV3-1	TRBJ2-1	ASSQAGLAGAVEQF
TRBV7-2	TRBJ1-5	ASSLGGSQPQH
TRBV7-2	TRBJ2-7	ASSLVGLGSYEQY
TRBV12-3/TRBV12-4	TRBJ2-7	ASSSGPPGLAYEQY
TRBV25-1	TRBJ2-7	ASSPTFGVRNEQY
TRBV29-1	TRBJ2-2	SVEGGTGELF
TRBV29-1	TRBJ2-7	SVLAGGPREQY
TRBV12-3/TRBV12-4	TRBJ2-5	ASSLLPGETQY
TRBV30	TRBJ2-7	AWSEDSQAYEQY
TRBV29-1	TRBJ1-1	SARLGTVEAF
TRBV29-1	TRBJ2-1	GTRGTSLDEQF
TRBV5-1	TRBJ2-7	ASSRDTGFYEQY
TRBV9	TRBJ2-1	ASSVATPPSGEQF
TRBV7-6	TRBJ2-7	ASSTSGSSKYEQY
TRBV27	TRBJ1-4	ASSPLDSGKLF
TRBV18	TRBJ2-3	ASSPESSGSTQY
TRBV7-2	TRBJ2-2	ASSFTWTGELF
TRBV11-3	TRBJ2-2	ASSFSVAGELF
TRBV30	TRBJ1-4	AWSDERTRNEKLF